Each of the 2 T cell receptor beta chains below was sequenced from the same sample in a study of blood T cells in healthy people across ages. With a J-beta primer mix and a sample-barcoded 5' primer, a second PCR ran about 7 to 11 cycles. TCRdb itself ran the 5' RACE reads through MiXCR, one entry per CDR3 protein. Among over 1.5 million distinct CDR3 sequences listed, around half were seen once. Sequencing was performed on blood. All receptors come from a woman aged 40-49 years in good health.

This clonotype was found a few times. This sequence joins TRBV20-1 and TRBJ2-1; TRBD2 aligns across 8 bases. CDR1 DFQATT and CDR2 SNEGSKA come from the germline V gene (reference sequence). This CDR3 has 14 residues. The V and J ends lost 7 bases and 5 bases, in that order; junction bases with no gene match: 10. The CDR3 DNA sequence: TGCAGTGGATTCGGGGGGGCGTTGAACAATGAGCAGTTCTTC. As protein: CSGFGGALNNEQFF.

This clonotype was recorded a few times. The chain has TRBV12-3 or TRBV12-4 and TRBJ2-6, with D hard to call. This CDR3 contains 15 residues. Deletions cut 5 bases from V and 2 bases from J, with 10 bases between. The CDR3 DNA sequence: TGTGCCAGCAGTCCCAATATCGCTGGGGCCAACGTCCTGACTTTC. It encodes CASSPNIAGANVLTF.